Listed below are T cell receptor beta chains from one sample, sequenced in a study of regulatory T cells in long-lasting Graves disease. TCRdb independently ran MiXCR on the multiplex PCR reads; one entry per CDR3 protein. Of fewer than 450,000 distinct CDR3 sequences in the sample, around 24% were seen once. The sample consisted of peripheral blood mononuclear cells (PBMCs), taken when the disease was refractory, from a patient treated with antithyroid drugs. Receptors originate from a female donor with Graves disease. Each CDR3 is given with its conserved first and last residue. D genes are given only for firm matches. The size of a clone is reported for some rows only, either as once, few or many, or as a class for expanded clones.

DNA | CDR3 | J | V | size | D
TGTGCCAGCAGTCCCGGACAGGGCTATCAGCCCCAGCATTTT | CASSPGQGYQPQHF | TRBJ1-5 | TRBV6-4 | . | TRBD1
TGTGCCAGCAGCACAACTCGGGGCCCCAATCAGCCCCAGCATTTT | CASSTTRGPNQPQHF | TRBJ1-5 | TRBV7-2 | many | .
TGTGCCAGCAGCCCTCCTAGCGATCGGGATACGCAGTATTTT | CASSPPSDRDTQYF | TRBJ2-3 | TRBV11-1 | once | .
TGTGCCAGCAGCCCAGAGGACAGGGGGCTCTCCGGGGAGCTGTTTTTT | CASSPEDRGLSGELFF | TRBJ2-2 | TRBV4-2 | . | TRBD1
TGTGCCAGCAGTCCCAGCGGGAGAGCTGGCGGGGCCAACGTCCTGACTTTC | CASSPSGRAGGANVLTF | TRBJ2-6 | TRBV12-3/TRBV12-4 | once | TRBD2
TGTGCCAGCAGCGCCGGACTAGCGGACTCCTACGAGCAGTACTTC | CASSAGLADSYEQYF | TRBJ2-7 | TRBV9 | few | TRBD2
TGTGCCAGCAGTTTTTTGCCAGGGACCGGGATGACCTACGAGCAGTACTTC | CASSFLPGTGMTYEQYF | TRBJ2-7 | TRBV6-2/TRBV6-3 | . | .
TGCGCCAGCAGCGTGACAAGGACAGGGGGAAATTCACCCCTCCACTTT | CASSVTRTGGNSPLHF | TRBJ1-6 | TRBV5-1 | . | TRBD1
TGTGCCAGCAGTGAATTCAACTATGGCTACACCTTC | CASSEFNYGYTF | TRBJ1-2 | TRBV6-1 | many | .
TGTGCCAGCAATGAAGGGGTGGGCACTGAAGCTTTCTTT | CASNEGVGTEAFF | TRBJ1-1 | TRBV2 | many | .